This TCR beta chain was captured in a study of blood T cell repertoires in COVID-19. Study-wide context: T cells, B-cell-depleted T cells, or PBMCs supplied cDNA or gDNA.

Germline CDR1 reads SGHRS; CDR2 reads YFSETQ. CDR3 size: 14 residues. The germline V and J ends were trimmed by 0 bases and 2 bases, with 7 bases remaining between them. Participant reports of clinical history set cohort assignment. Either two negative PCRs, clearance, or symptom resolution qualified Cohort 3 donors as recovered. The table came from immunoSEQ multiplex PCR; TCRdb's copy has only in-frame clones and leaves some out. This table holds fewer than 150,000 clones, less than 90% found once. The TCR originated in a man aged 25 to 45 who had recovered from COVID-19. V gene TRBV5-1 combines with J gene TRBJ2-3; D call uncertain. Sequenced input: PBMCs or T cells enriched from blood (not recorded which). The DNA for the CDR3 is TGCGCCAGCAGCTTGGGTGCGGTCACAGATACGCAGTATTTT. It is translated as CASSLGAVTDTQYF.